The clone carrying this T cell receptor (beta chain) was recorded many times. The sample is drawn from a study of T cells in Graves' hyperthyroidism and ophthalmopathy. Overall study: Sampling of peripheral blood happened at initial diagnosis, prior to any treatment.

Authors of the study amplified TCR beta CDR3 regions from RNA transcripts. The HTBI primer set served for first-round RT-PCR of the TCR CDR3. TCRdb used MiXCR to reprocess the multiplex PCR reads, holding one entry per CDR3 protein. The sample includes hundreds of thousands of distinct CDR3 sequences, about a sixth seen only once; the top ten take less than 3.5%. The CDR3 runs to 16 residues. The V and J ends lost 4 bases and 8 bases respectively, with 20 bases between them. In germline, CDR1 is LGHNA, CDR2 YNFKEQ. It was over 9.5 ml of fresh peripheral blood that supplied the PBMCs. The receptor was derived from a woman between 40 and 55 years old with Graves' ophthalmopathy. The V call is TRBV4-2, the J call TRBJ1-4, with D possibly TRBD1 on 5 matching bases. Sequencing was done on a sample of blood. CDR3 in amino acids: CASSPAGGSGGEKLFF. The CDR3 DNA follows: TGTGCCAGCAGCCCAGCCGGGGGTTCTGGAGGGGAAAAACTGTTTTTT.